Each of the 14 T cell receptor beta chains below was sequenced from the same sample in a study of cytomegalovirus exposure and HLA in healthy donors. Only in-frame clones appear in the TCRdb table, and some are missing; sequencing was by immunoSEQ multiplex PCR. The sample has about 220,000 clones; about 90% are singletons. The sequencing sample was made of PBMCs. The receptors shown here come from a woman between 18 and 30 years old in good health and CMV-seronegative.

This clone was counted a single time. CDR3 amino acids: CASSSGVSNYGYTF. The CDR3 DNA sequence: TGTGCCAGCAGCTCAGGGGTTTCTAACTATGGCTACACCTTC. J is TRBJ1-2 and V is TRBV7-2; a possible D gene is TRBD1 (6 bases). The length of the CDR3 is 14 residues. The germline V and J ends were trimmed by 4 bases and 0 bases, with 9 bases remaining between them. Germline V CDR1 and CDR2: SGHTA, FQGNSA.

A few counts support this clone. The chain couples TRBV7-2 to TRBJ1-2; the D gene is possibly TRBD1 (6 bases). The CDR3 spans 15 residues. Germline V lookup: CDR1 SGHTA, CDR2 FQGNSA. The V and J ends lost 1 base and 3 bases respectively, with 12 bases between them. The CDR3 DNA sequence: TGTGCCAGCAGCTTAGTGGCGGGGGGCGACTATGGCTACACCTTC. This gives the protein CASSLVAGGDYGYTF.

This clone was counted once. The chain employs TRBV9 and TRBJ2-5, with 12 nucleotides matching TRBD2. The CDR3 sequence is 14 residues long. The trim removed 2 bases at V and 5 bases at J, leaving 1 base unmatched. In germline, CDR1 is SGDLS, CDR2 YYNGEE. CDR3 DNA sequence: TGTGCCAGCAGCGTTGGGACTAGCGGGGAGACCCAGTACTTC. Amino acids: CASSVGTSGETQYF.

The chain carries TRBV7-8 and TRBJ2-1; TRBD2 aligns across 9 bases. This CDR3 is built from 17 residues. The V and J ends lost 5 bases and 4 bases, in that order; junction bases with no gene match: 12. Germline V gene data show CDR1 as SGHVS and CDR2 as FQNEAQ. CDR3 residues: CASSLYRRREGYNEQFF. CDR3 DNA sequence: TGTGCCAGCAGCCTCTACCGGCGGCGGGAGGGTTACAATGAGCAGTTCTTC.

DNA of the CDR3: TGTGCCAGCAGCCTTCGGACAGGGAGGGCCAATCAGCCCCAGCATTTT. Encoded protein: CASSLRTGRANQPQHF. The chain has TRBV5-7 and TRBJ1-5; 8 bases align to TRBD1. TRBV5-7 is annotated as an ORF whose role is uncertain. This CDR3 has 16 residues. After removal of 4 bases from V and 3 bases from J, the junction contained 9 bases not matched to a gene.

The V call is TRBV7-2, the J call TRBJ2-5; D unresolved. This CDR3 comprises 13 residues. Trimming left V 2 bases short and J 0 bases short, with 4 bases between. Germline CDR1 and CDR2: SGHTA and FQGNSA. The CDR3 region is CASSLQYQETQYF. CDR3 nucleotides: TGTGCCAGCAGCTTACAGTACCAAGAGACCCAGTACTTC.

V and J are TRBV19 and TRBJ2-1, with D possibly matching TRBD2 (5 bases). Germline CDR1 and CDR2: LNHDA and SQIVND (reference sequence). There are 15 residues in the CDR3. Trimming took 4 bases from V and 0 from J, leaving 10 bases between them. CDR3 amino acids: CASSTLESSYNEQFF. In DNA form, the CDR3 reads TGTGCCAGTAGTACACTAGAGAGCTCCTACAATGAGCAGTTCTTC. Drawing the rest from reference TRBV19 and TRBJ2-1, the complete variable domain is DGGITQSPKYLFRKEGQNVTLSCEQNLNHDAMYWYRQDPGQGLRLIYYSQIVNDFQKGDIAEGYSVSREKKESFPLTVTSAQKNPTAFYLCASSTLESSYNEQFFGPGTRLTVL.

The chain's CDR3 is CASSLVEGVGEKLFF. CDR3 DNA: TGTGCCAGTAGTCTAGTCGAGGGAGTTGGTGAAAAACTGTTTTTT. The V and J genes are TRBV19 and TRBJ1-4; D not certain. V was clipped by 5 bases and J by 7 bases, with 17 bases between them. The CDR3 contains 15 residues. Per the germline V gene, CDR1 is LNHDA and CDR2 is SQIVND (reference sequence).

This chain links TRBV5-1 with TRBJ2-7; the D gene is possibly TRBD2 (6 bases). Trimming left V 2 bases short and J 6 bases short, with 27 bases between. The CDR3 sequence is 18 residues long. Germline lookup yields CDR1 SGHRS and CDR2 YFSETQ. CDR3 DNA sequence: TGCGCCAGCAGCTTCAACCCCGCCGGGAAACGGGAGCCGTCCGAGCAGTACTTC. This gives the protein CASSFNPAGKREPSEQYF.

V is TRBV11-2 and J is TRBJ2-7, with 10 positions matching TRBD2. The CDR3 has 15 amino acids. V trimming: 3 bases; J trimming: 6 bases; junction bases outside the gene matches: 8. Germline CDR1 reads SGHAT; CDR2 reads FQNNGV. CDR3 coding DNA: TGTGCCAGCAGCTTGACGGCTAGCGGGAGATCCGAGCAGTACTTC. Amino acids: CASSLTASGRSEQYF.

The chain uses TRBV27 and TRBJ2-1, with D possibly TRBD2 on 6 matching bases. CDR1 is MNHEY and CDR2 is SMNVEV in the germline V gene (reference sequence). The CDR3 spans 14 residues. V dropped 2 bases and J dropped 7 bases, with 12 bases sitting between them. The CDR3 DNA follows: TGTGCCAGCAGTTTAAGTCAGGACTATAATGAGCAGTTCTTC. It codes for CASSLSQDYNEQFF.

The chain has TRBV9 and TRBJ2-3; TRBD2 matches at 14 bases. The CDR3 totals 22 residues. Trimming removed 4 bases from V and 2 bases from J; junction bases left unmatched: 21. CDR1 and CDR2 (germline): SGDLS, YYNGEE. DNA of the CDR3: TGTGCCAGCAGCCCCAGAAACCCCCCCCGGGGACTAGCGGGAGAAGTCACAGATACGCAGTATTTT. As protein: CASSPRNPPRGLAGEVTDTQYF.

CDR3 residues: CASSLEAGRANEQFF. CDR3 coding DNA: TGTGCCAGCAGCTTAGAAGCGGGGCGGGCCAATGAGCAGTTCTTC. This chain links TRBV7-9 with TRBJ2-1; 7 bases are shared with TRBD2. With V trimmed by 1 base and J by 6 bases, 6 bases remained unmatched. Germline V gene lookup returns CDR1 SEHNR and CDR2 FQNEAQ (reference sequence). There are 15 residues in the CDR3.

The chain combines TRBV9 with TRBJ2-7, with 9 bases identical to TRBD2. The J segment lost 2 bases and the V segment lost 0 bases, leaving 3 bases of the junction unmatched. CDR3 size: 15 residues. CDR1 and CDR2 (germline): SGDLS, YYNGEE. The DNA of the CDR3 is TGTGCCAGCAGCGTAGAGGCTAGCGGGACCTACGAGCAGTACTTC. Protein sequence: CASSVEASGTYEQYF.